What follows describes a single TCR beta chain. Source study methods: Estimates of nucleated cell counts were drawn from the amplification of reference gene primers. The method was immunoSEQ multiplex PCR; TCRdb's version includes in-frame clones alone and lacks a portion of them. V and J calls and clone size are as listed in that table; D and trimming were resolved from the DNA. The table shows roughly 100,000 clones, with approximately 90% occurring only once. This specimen comes from a study of blood T cell repertoires in COVID-19. Germline CDR1 reads SGHRS; CDR2 reads YFSETQ. The CDR3 totals 14 residues. Germline trimming cut 4 bases from V and 5 bases from J; bases unmatched to any gene: 8.

The source is a woman between 50 and 59 years old with COVID-19, enrolled during active disease. Specimen: peripheral blood. The chain carries TRBV5-1 and TRBJ2-5, with 7 bases matching TRBD1. The CDR3: CASSTDRADETQYF. In nucleotides, the CDR3 is TGCGCCAGCAGCACCGACAGGGCGGATGAGACCCAGTACTTC.